This T cell receptor (beta chain) emerged from a study of T cells in Graves' hyperthyroidism and ophthalmopathy. Study outcomes and limitations: Clonotypes that were expanded in thyroid above 0.001 mostly appeared in blood too.

At least ten counts were recorded for this clonotype. What it binds is unknown. Regions amplified from RNA transcripts were the TCR beta CDR3 regions. A first-round RT-PCR of the TCR CDR3 used the HTBI primer set. TCRdb itself ran the multiplex PCR reads through MiXCR, one entry per CDR3 protein. The sample carries approximately 630,000 distinct CDR3 sequences, around 15% recorded once. Absence of ophthalmopathy progression within 18 months defined stable Graves' hyperthyroidism. Hyperthyroidism patients were newly diagnosed, had disease duration under 2 months, and were aged 18 to 65 years. The source of the PBMCs was less than 12 ml of fresh peripheral blood. The clonotype originates from a woman in her thirties with Graves' hyperthyroidism. Sample: blood.

The CDR3 region is CASSPGLAGGFEQFF. The CDR3 nucleotides are TGCGCCAGCAGCCCGGGACTAGCGGGAGGATTTGAGCAGTTCTTC. The chain combines TRBV5-1 with TRBJ2-1; 15 nucleotides match TRBD2. The CDR3 is made up of 15 amino acids. Trimming cost V 4 bases and J 9 bases; bases outside gene matches: 5. From germline, CDR1 is SGHRS and CDR2 YFSETQ.